The clone carrying this TCR beta chain was observed a few times. The antigen is undetermined. The sample is drawn from a study of T-cell reconstitution after alpha-beta-depleted transplantation in children. Findings of the study overall: Recipient T cells and thymic progenitors that survived were the source of the high TCRbeta diversity seen at day 60 in some patients. There were reportedly several hundred expanded graft clones from which alpha-beta T cells came about two months after transplant. T-cell counts and diversity at one year following transplant were attributed mainly to newly produced T cells.

Trimming cost V 4 bases and J 0 bases, with 16 bases left between them. This CDR3 is 15 amino acids long. Germline CDR1 is SQVTM and CDR2 is ANQGSEA. The authors prepared the TCRbeta library with unique molecular identifiers. TCRdb called the PCR reads again in MiXCR, with one record for every CDR3 protein. The table lists some 840,000 distinct CDR3 sequences, about 15% of them singletons. This sequence originates from a male patient under 18 who had a stem cell transplant for acute lymphoblastic leukemia, so the T cells may come from the graft donor. The material sequenced was PBMCs, mostly from graft donor cells, taken 360 days after TCRalphabeta/CD19-depleted stem cell transplant. The chain carries TRBV29-1 and TRBJ2-7; the D gene is possibly TRBD2 (6 bases). The CDR3 DNA sequence: TGCAGCGTTGGTGGAGTTGGAGGGAGCTCCTACGAGCAGTACTTC. Translating it yields CSVGGVGGSSYEQYF.